This TCR beta chain is from a study of T cell responses to AZD1222 COVID-19 vaccine. Remarks on this clone: The antigen is not known.

Trimming took 6 bases from V and 2 from J, leaving 1 base between them. CDR3 length: 10 residues. Germline CDR1 and CDR2: SNHLY and FYNNEI. Only in-frame clones appear in the TCRdb table, and some are missing; sequencing was by immunoSEQ multiplex PCR. The table lists fewer than 150,000 clones, 90% to 95% of them singletons. Points from the study as a whole: Donor demographics were predominantly white British with a female majority; clonal diversity may be underestimated. Spike-specific TCR breadth and depth rose after two AZD1222 doses. Repertoire collection took place solely once the T cell response had peaked.

Both about-4-week and about-12-week second-dose recipients were combined. The rearrangement links TRBV2 to TRBJ1-2; D unclear. Sequenced material: peripheral blood, taken 28 days after the second AZD1222 dose. This sequence originates from an adult who received the AZD1222 COVID-19 vaccine. CDR3 sequence: CASRNYGYTF. CDR3 DNA sequence: TGTGCCAGCAGGAACTATGGCTACACCTTC.